There are a few counts of the clone carrying this TCR beta chain. These data originate in a study of blood T cell repertoires in COVID-19. At the level of the study: COVID-19 samples, acute and convalescent, were from the United States, Italy and Spain.

Living in about two dozen US areas, the participants were between 18 and 89 years of age. Trimming left V 0 bases short and J 4 bases short, with 18 bases between. The CDR3 loop spans 17 amino acids. The germline gives CDR1 SGHRS, CDR2 YFSETQ. Source study methods: Reference gene primer amplification in the assay estimated nucleated cell counts. Some clones are missing from TCRdb's copy, which holds only in-frame ones; the method was immunoSEQ multiplex PCR. Clonal size and the V and J genes are those of that table, whereas D and trimming came from the DNA. This sample has 200,000 or so clones, with about 91% found just once.

Sequencing was done on a sample of PBMCs or T cells enriched from blood (not recorded which). The TCR was taken from a woman between 40 and 50 years old with acute COVID-19. The gene calls are TRBV5-1 and TRBJ2-3; possibly TRBD2 for D (6 bases). This CDR3 is CASSLDLASLSPDTQYF. The CDR3 DNA reads TGCGCCAGCAGCTTGGATCTAGCGAGTCTCAGTCCAGATACGCAGTATTTT.